The clone carrying this T cell receptor (beta chain) was found a few times. These data are taken from a study of radiation and T cells in renal cell carcinoma. The CDR3 runs to 14 residues. Germline CDR1 and CDR2: LNHDA and SQIVND (reference sequence). Trimming cost V 9 bases and J 1 base, with 13 bases left between them. Generated by immunoSEQ multiplex PCR, the TCRdb table keeps only in-frame clones and is missing some. This sample has roughly 100,000 clones, with about 88% found just once. Time point of the sample: baseline pretreatment blood. Treatment described: 15 Gy SBRT to primary tumor, nephrectomy 4 weeks later. Radiation-treated patients gave blood at baseline, week 2 and week 4.

The sequence derives from a man aged 50-60 years with renal cell carcinoma. The chain employs TRBV19 and TRBJ1-5, with D possibly TRBD1 on 6 matching bases. The source was blood, collected from a patient whose treatment included radiotherapy and nephrectomy. The CDR3 bases are TGTGCCAGAACAGGGTCTTCGAGCAATCAGCCCCAGCATTTT. It encodes CARTGSSSNQPQHF.